The 16 T cell receptor beta chains below were found in one sample sequenced in a study of vaccination and CD4 T cells after COVID-19. The treatment is: approximately 11-day PBMC culture with coronavirus spike peptide pools or control peptides (ViraFEST assay). Those CD4+ T cells from the unexposed donor predate the COVID-19 pandemic (2011-2018). Sequenced with the Oncomine TCR Beta short-read assay was DNA taken from cultured CD4+ T cells. In TCRdb, the PCR reads were re-called with MiXCR into one record per CDR3 protein. The sample records several thousand distinct CDR3 sequences, around two fifths being singletons. Antigen specificity for these receptors is unknown. Sample: CD4+ T cells from blood, cultured in vitro. The receptors originated from a human donor in good health.

J is TRBJ2-1 and V is TRBV7-8; 9 nucleotides align to TRBD2. The CDR3 covers 15 residues. Germline V gene lookup returns CDR1 SGHVS and CDR2 FQNEAQ. J gave up 0 bases and V 5 bases, and 2 bases lay outside the gene matches. The CDR3 spells CASSRSGSSYNEQFF. Here the CDR3 DNA reads TGTGCCAGCAGCCGTAGCGGGAGCTCCTACAATGAGCAGTTCTTC.

The chain employs TRBV5-4 and TRBJ2-3; 12 bases line up with TRBD2. The J segment lost 1 base and the V segment lost 4 bases, leaving 10 bases of the junction unmatched. The germline V gene has CDR1 SGHNT and CDR2 YYREEE (reference sequence). There are 18 residues in the CDR3. The CDR3 coding sequence is TGTGCCAGCAGCCACCGACTAGCGGGAGTGGCTCGCACAGATACGCAGTATTTT. This encodes CASSHRLAGVARTDTQYF.

This clonotype was seen a handful of times. This sequence joins TRBV19 and TRBJ1-1, with a weak D call TRBD1 (6 bases). Germline V CDR1 and CDR2: LNHDA, SQIVND (reference sequence). The V and J ends lost 7 bases and 3 bases respectively, with 12 bases between them. There are 13 residues in the CDR3. The DNA for the CDR3 is TGTGCCAGTAAACACAGGGACGACACTGAAGCTTTCTTT. This translates into CASKHRDDTEAFF.

V is TRBV9 and J is TRBJ2-2, with 9 bases aligning to TRBD2. CDR1 SGDLS and CDR2 YYNGEE come from the germline V gene. This CDR3 spans 16 amino acids. After removal of 3 bases from V and 5 bases from J, the junction contained 8 bases not matched to a gene. CDR3 nucleotides: TGTGCCAGCAGCGGAGTAGCGGGAGTTAAGACCGGGGAGCTGTTTTTT. It codes for CASSGVAGVKTGELFF.

The chain combines TRBV29-1 with TRBJ1-5, with D maybe TRBD1 (6 bases). Germline lookup yields CDR1 SQVTM and CDR2 ANQGSEA. The CDR3 has 13 residues. The V end lost 5 bases, the J end lost 1 base, and 9 bases lay between the germline ends. The DNA of the CDR3 is TGCAGCGTTTCAGGGGTGAGCAATCAGCCCCAGCATTTT. Amino acid sequence: CSVSGVSNQPQHF.

The V call is TRBV30, the J call TRBJ1-2, with a weak D call TRBD1 (5 bases). This CDR3 contains 13 residues. V lost 5 bases, J lost 1 base, and 11 bases lay in between. Germline-derived CDR1 and CDR2 are GTSNPN and SVGIG (reference sequence). In DNA, the CDR3 is TGTGCCTGGGAGAAACAGGTTAACTATGGCTACACCTTC. It yields the protein CAWEKQVNYGYTF.

This clonotype turned up a few times. CDR3 bases: TGTGCCAGCAGCCCCGGAGGGGGGTTATACTATGGCTACACCTTC. Translating gives CASSPGGGLYYGYTF. V and J are TRBV6-1 and TRBJ1-2; a weak D match, TRBD1 (6 bases). The CDR3 loop spans 15 amino acids. The germline V and J ends were trimmed by 6 bases and 3 bases, with 17 bases remaining between them. Germline assignment: CDR1 MNHNS and CDR2 SASEGT.

This clonotype came up a few times. This chain links TRBV20-1 with TRBJ2-3; D not resolved. Germline CDR1 is DFQATT and CDR2 is SNEGSKA (reference sequence). CDR3 length equals 14 residues. The V end was cut by 6 bases, the J end by 2 bases, with 15 bases between. For the CDR3, the DNA is TGCAGTGCCGTCCCGGGTTGGGACACAGATACGCAGTATTTT. It codes for CSAVPGWDTDTQYF.

This chain uses TRBV7-8 with TRBJ1-1; a possible D gene is TRBD1 (6 bases). The CDR3 spans 15 residues. Germline V gene data show CDR1 as SGHVS and CDR2 as FQNEAQ. Deletions cut 2 bases from V and 2 bases from J, with 12 bases between. The CDR3, as DNA: TGTGCCAGCAGCTTAATTACGGGGACAAACACTGAAGCTTTCTTT. Encoded protein: CASSLITGTNTEAFF.

In its sample, this clonotype was seen a few times. The gene calls are TRBV7-8 and TRBJ2-1; TRBD1 aligns across 7 bases. The V gene end was trimmed by 5 bases and the J gene end by 1 base; junction bases not matched to a gene: 11. The V gene's germline CDR1 is SGHVS and CDR2 FQNEAQ. The CDR3 length is 17 residues. In DNA, the CDR3 is TGTGCCAGCAGCGGTTTTTACGAGGGGGCTTCCTACAATGAGCAGTTCTTC. It specifies CASSGFYEGASYNEQFF.

This clonotype was seen a handful of times. The V gene is TRBV6-1, the J gene TRBJ1-2, with TRBD1 matching 8 bases. Trimming took 6 bases from V and 8 from J; bases not matched to a gene: 14. The CDR3 covers 15 residues. From germline, CDR1 is MNHNS and CDR2 SASEGT. CDR3 coding DNA: TGTGCCAGCAGCTCCATCCCAGGGGGCCGGCTAGGCTACACCTTC. Translating gives CASSSIPGGRLGYTF.

The chain combines TRBV4-1 with TRBJ1-4; D unclear. The CDR3 loop spans 13 amino acids. CDR1 MGHRA and CDR2 YSYEKL come from the germline V gene. V dropped 2 bases and J dropped 4 bases, with 5 bases sitting between them. The CDR3 DNA follows: TGCGCCAGCAGCCAATACGGTAATGAAAAACTGTTTTTT. As protein: CASSQYGNEKLFF.

The rearrangement uses TRBV10-3 and TRBJ2-2; D unresolved. CDR3 length equals 13 residues. Germline V gene lookup returns CDR1 ENHRY and CDR2 SYGVKD. Trimming took 8 bases from V and 1 from J, leaving 8 bases between them. The CDR3 loop is CAIGGGNTGELFF. The CDR3 DNA is TGTGCCATCGGTGGCGGGAACACCGGGGAGCTGTTTTTT.

This clonotype appeared a few times. This chain joins TRBV7-2 and TRBJ1-2, with TRBD1 matching over 7 bases. The germline gives CDR1 SGHTA, CDR2 FQGNSA. Losses at the gene ends were 6 bases for V and 2 bases for J; bases not matched to a gene: 9. The CDR3 sequence is 15 residues long. Here the CDR3 reads CASRLNTGANYGYTF. CDR3 DNA: TGTGCCAGCAGACTTAATACAGGGGCCAACTATGGCTACACCTTC.

This chain links TRBV28 with TRBJ1-1; the match to TRBD1 covers 7 bases. The CDR3 contains 14 residues. V shed 8 bases and J 0 bases; nucleotides not matched to a gene: 6. The V gene's germline CDR1 is MDHEN and CDR2 SYDVKM. CDR3 loop: CASAKGALNTEAFF. CDR3 in DNA: TGTGCCAGCGCGAAGGGGGCCCTGAACACTGAAGCTTTCTTT.

The chain uses TRBV27 and TRBJ2-5, with TRBD2 matching over 10 bases. Germline V gives CDR1 MNHEY, CDR2 SMNVEV (reference sequence). V shed 3 bases, J shed 1 base, and the junction held 8 bases outside the gene matches. The CDR3 has 17 residues. The CDR3 nucleotides are TGTGCCAGCAGTTTGGAGAGGCTAGCGGGGGTCCAAGAGACCCAGTACTTC. Amino acid sequence: CASSLERLAGVQETQYF.